A single sample gave rise to the 21 T cell receptor beta chains below, sequenced in a study of somatic mutations in cytotoxic T cells in rheumatoid arthritis. Some clones are missing from TCRdb's copy, which holds only in-frame ones; the method was immunoSEQ multiplex PCR. This table has around 6,400 clones, about 70% appearing once. The specimen sequenced was CD8+ T cells sorted from blood. The receptors were sampled from a woman between 50 and 59 years old in good health.

The chain links TRBV12-1 to TRBJ1-3; the table's D gene call, TRBD1, was not cross checked with the DNA. TRBV12-1 is a known pseudogene. This CDR3 region has 18 residues. CDR3 coding DNA: TGTGCCAGCGGACAGAGCCCAGACAGGGGAAGGGCTGGAAACACCATATATTTT. Encoded protein: CASGQSPDRGRAGNTIYF.

The rearrangement links TRBV4-2 to TRBJ2-7; D gene uncertain. V was shortened by 0 bases and J by 0 bases, with 9 bases between the two germline ends. Germline assignment: CDR1 LGHNA and CDR2 YNFKEQ. CDR3 length equals 15 residues. The CDR3 coding sequence is TGTGCCAGCAGCCAAGAGGGCCAAAGCTCCTACGAGCAGTACTTC. The encoded protein is CASSQEGQSSYEQYF.

In its sample, this clone is medium-sized. The CDR3 is CASSSRPTSGEDEQYF. CDR3 DNA sequence: TGTGCCAGCAGCTCCCGCCCAACTAGCGGGGAGGACGAGCAGTACTTC. V and J are TRBV9 and TRBJ2-7; 10 bases map to TRBD2. CDR1 is SGDLS and CDR2 is YYNGEE in the germline V gene. The length of the CDR3 is 16 residues. V lost 4 bases, J lost 5 bases, and 12 bases stayed unmatched.

This rearrangement joins TRBV27 to TRBJ1-2; no clear D. Germline CDR1 MNHEY, CDR2 SMNVEV (reference sequence). Trimming took off 3 bases at V and 2 bases at J, with 10 bases between the two ends. This CDR3 has 14 residues. The CDR3 nucleotides are TGTGCCAGCAGTTTGAGAGGGCTGAACTATGGCTACACCTTC. Translating it yields CASSLRGLNYGYTF.

The chain is built from TRBV27 and TRBJ2-1, with 11 bases fitting TRBD1. Germline lookup yields CDR1 MNHEY and CDR2 SMNVEV (reference sequence). The CDR3 has 14 residues. The V gene end was trimmed by 5 bases and the J gene end by 6 bases; junction bases not matched to a gene: 3. CDR3 nucleotide sequence: TGTGCCAGCAGTATCGGGACAGGGGGCAATGAGCAGTTCTTC. It codes for CASSIGTGGNEQFF.

This sequence joins TRBV19 and TRBJ1-1; no reliable D call. The germline gives CDR1 LNHDA, CDR2 SQIVND (reference sequence). Trimming left V 1 base short and J 0 bases short, with 3 bases between. There are 13 residues in the CDR3. The CDR3 spells CASSIAVNTEAFF. Here the CDR3 DNA reads TGTGCCAGTAGTATAGCAGTGAACACTGAAGCTTTCTTT.

J is TRBJ2-1 and V is TRBV5-6, with D hard to call. Germline V CDR1 and CDR2: SGHDT, YYEEEE. Trimming removed 0 bases at V and 6 bases at J, with 10 bases between. The CDR3 is 14 amino acids. CDR3 protein: CASSLGPSGNEQFF. The CDR3 DNA reads as TGTGCCAGCAGCTTGGGACCCTCGGGCAATGAGCAGTTCTTC.

The chain recombines TRBV2 with TRBJ1-1; TRBD1 might be the D (6 bases). With 5 bases removed from V and 1 base from J, the gap between germline ends came to 8 bases. CDR1 and CDR2 from the germline V gene are SNHLY and FYNNEI. The CDR3 has 13 amino acids. In DNA, the CDR3 is TGTGCCAGCAGTAGACAGGAGAACACTGAAGCTTTCTTT. The encoded protein is CASSRQENTEAFF.

The chain combines TRBV9 with TRBJ2-7; 9 nucleotides line up with TRBD1. In germline, CDR1 is SGDLS, CDR2 YYNGEE. Trimming cost V 0 bases and J 3 bases; bases outside gene matches: 10. The CDR3 spans 17 residues. The CDR3 protein is CASSVGDRVPSSYEQYF. CDR3 nucleotides: TGTGCCAGCAGCGTAGGGGACAGGGTACCCTCGAGCTACGAGCAGTACTTC.

This chain links TRBV6-5 with TRBJ2-2, with D tentatively TRBD2 (7 bases). The CDR3 extends over 15 amino acids. Looked up from germline, CDR1 is MNHEY and CDR2 is SVGAGI. The ends were cut back, 0 bases at V and 6 bases at J, with 11 bases in the middle. CDR3 loop: CASSYSGGASGELFF. The CDR3 DNA follows: TGTGCCAGCAGTTACTCAGGGGGGGCCTCCGGGGAGCTGTTTTTT.

This chain joins TRBV11-2 and TRBJ2-1, with D tentatively TRBD2 (5 bases). Per germline, CDR1 SGHAT and CDR2 FQNNGV. V was trimmed by 2 bases and J by 0 bases, leaving 8 bases between them. The CDR3 contains 15 residues. As DNA, the CDR3 is TGTGCCAGCAGCTTATCGGGGAGCTCCTACAATGAGCAGTTCTTC. It encodes CASSLSGSSYNEQFF.

The genes are TRBV7-9 and TRBJ2-5; a possible D gene is TRBD2 (5 bases). This CDR3 region has 13 residues. Trimming cost V 8 bases and J 2 bases, with 12 bases left between them. Per germline, CDR1 SEHNR and CDR2 FQNEAQ (reference sequence). The CDR3 DNA follows: TGTGCCAGCCTCCCTGGCGGGCAAGAGACCCAGTACTTC. It codes for CASLPGGQETQYF.

The V and J genes are TRBV27 and TRBJ1-1; possible D gene TRBD1, 6 bases. Germline-derived CDR1 and CDR2 are MNHEY and SMNVEV (reference sequence). The CDR3 consists of 14 residues. V lost 6 bases, J lost 1 base, and 12 bases lay in between. CDR3 nucleotide sequence: TGTGCCAGCAGCCTGGCGGGGGCGAACACTGAAGCTTTCTTT. Protein: CASSLAGANTEAFF.

The count of this clone is one. The chain recombines TRBV7-8 with TRBJ1-2; TRBD1 matches 8 bases. The germline V gene has CDR1 SGHVS and CDR2 FQNEAQ. V dropped 3 bases and J dropped 8; count of bases not matched to a gene: 2. CDR3 length equals 12 residues. Here the CDR3 DNA reads TGTGCCAGCAGCTTTGACAGGGGAGGCTACACCTTC. Protein product: CASSFDRGGYTF.

The gene calls are TRBV5-1 and TRBJ1-4, with no clear D. V lost 4 bases, J lost 3 bases, and 10 bases lay in between. This CDR3 comprises 14 residues. Germline V gene data show CDR1 as SGHRS and CDR2 as YFSETQ. The CDR3 bases are TGCGCCAGCAGCGTCGGGATCCCTAATGAAAAACTGTTTTTT. Encoded protein: CASSVGIPNEKLFF.

V is TRBV9 and J is TRBJ2-7; D is possibly TRBD1 (5 bases). Germline lookup yields CDR1 SGDLS and CDR2 YYNGEE. V lost 2 bases and J lost 1, with 7 bases in between. The CDR3 loop spans 13 amino acids. The CDR3 here is CASSVTDSYEQYF. DNA for the CDR3: TGTGCCAGCAGCGTGACAGATTCCTACGAGCAGTACTTC.

The rearrangement links TRBV7-9 to TRBJ2-3, with 7 bases aligning to TRBD1. Looked up from germline, CDR1 is SEHNR and CDR2 is FQNEAQ (reference sequence). The CDR3 has 16 residues. V dropped 4 bases and J dropped 0; count of bases not matched to a gene: 7. The CDR3 here is CASSSWGQSSTDTQYF. As DNA, the CDR3 is TGTGCCAGCAGCTCATGGGGACAGTCTAGCACAGATACGCAGTATTTT. Together with reference TRBV7-9 and TRBJ2-3, the CDR3 gives the full variable domain: DTGVSQNPRHKITKRGQNVTFRCDPISEHNRLYWYRQTLGQGPEFLTYFQNEAQLEKSRLLSDRFSAERPKGSFSTLEIQRTEQGDSAMYLCASSSWGQSSTDTQYFGPGTRLTVL.

This clone was found once. J is TRBJ2-7 and V is TRBV28, with 7 bases fitting TRBD2. CDR1 MDHEN and CDR2 SYDVKM come from the germline V gene. The CDR3 sequence is 14 residues long. V lost 5 bases to trimming and J lost 4 bases; unmatched junction nucleotides: 8. DNA of the CDR3: TGTGCCAGCAGTCTCGGGACTACAGTGTACGAGCAGTACTTC. Residues: CASSLGTTVYEQYF.

The V gene is TRBV5-6, the J gene TRBJ1-2, with D hard to call. CDR1 and CDR2 from the germline V gene are SGHDT and YYEEEE. The V end lost 3 bases, the J end lost 4 bases, and 13 bases lay between the germline ends. This CDR3 has 14 residues. The CDR3 is CASSWGDRPYGYTF. In nucleotides, the CDR3 is TGTGCCAGCAGCTGGGGAGATAGACCCTATGGCTACACCTTC.

This clone has only a few counts. The chain joins TRBV6-5 to TRBJ2-5; 10 bases align to TRBD1. J lost 5 bases, V lost 5 bases, and 5 bases had no gene match. This CDR3 comprises 14 residues. Per the germline V gene, CDR1 is MNHEY and CDR2 is SVGAGI. The CDR3 DNA reads TGTGCCAGCAGTGATGGGACAGGGGCCGAGACCCAGTACTTC. Its translation is CASSDGTGAETQYF.

The V gene is TRBV7-3, the J gene TRBJ2-6; 7 nucleotides line up with TRBD2. Germline V CDR1 and CDR2: SGHTA, FQGTGA. The CDR3 loop spans 16 amino acids. Losses at the gene ends were 5 bases for V and 2 bases for J; bases not matched to a gene: 6. CDR3 region: CASSPTGGTGANVLTF. DNA for the CDR3: TGTGCCAGCAGCCCTACGGGGGGAACTGGGGCCAACGTCCTGACTTTC.